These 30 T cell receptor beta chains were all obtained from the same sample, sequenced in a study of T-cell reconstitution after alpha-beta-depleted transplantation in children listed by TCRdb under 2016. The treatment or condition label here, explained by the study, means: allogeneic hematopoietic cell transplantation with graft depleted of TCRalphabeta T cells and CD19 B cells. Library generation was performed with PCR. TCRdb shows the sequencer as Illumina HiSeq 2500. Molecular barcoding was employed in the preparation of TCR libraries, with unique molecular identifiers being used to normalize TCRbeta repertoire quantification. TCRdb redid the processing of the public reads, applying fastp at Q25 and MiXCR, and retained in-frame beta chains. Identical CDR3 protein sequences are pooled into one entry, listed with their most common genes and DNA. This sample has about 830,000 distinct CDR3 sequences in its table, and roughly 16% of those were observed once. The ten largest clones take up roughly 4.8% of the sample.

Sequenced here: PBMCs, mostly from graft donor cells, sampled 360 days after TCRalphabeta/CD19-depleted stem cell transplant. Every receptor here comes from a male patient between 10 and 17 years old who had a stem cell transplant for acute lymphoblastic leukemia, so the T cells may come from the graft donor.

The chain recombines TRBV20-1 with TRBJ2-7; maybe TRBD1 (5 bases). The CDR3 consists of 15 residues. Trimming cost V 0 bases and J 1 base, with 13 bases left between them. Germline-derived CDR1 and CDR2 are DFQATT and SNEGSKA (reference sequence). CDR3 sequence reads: CSARDELHRSYEQYF. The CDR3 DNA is TGCAGTGCTAGAGATGAGCTGCACAGGTCCTACGAGCAGTACTTC.

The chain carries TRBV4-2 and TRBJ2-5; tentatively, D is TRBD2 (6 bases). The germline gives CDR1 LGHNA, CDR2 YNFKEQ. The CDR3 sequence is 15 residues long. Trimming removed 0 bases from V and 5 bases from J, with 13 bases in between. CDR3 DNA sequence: TGTGCCAGCAGCCAAGACGGGAGTGGTTGGGAGACCCAGTACTTC. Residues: CASSQDGSGWETQYF.

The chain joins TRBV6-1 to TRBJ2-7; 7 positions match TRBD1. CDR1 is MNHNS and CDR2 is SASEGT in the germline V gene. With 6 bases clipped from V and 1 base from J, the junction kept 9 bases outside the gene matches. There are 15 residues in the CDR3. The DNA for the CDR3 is TGTGCCAGCAGGCGAGGGGGCAGGCAGTCCTACGAGCAGTACTTC. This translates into CASRRGGRQSYEQYF.

CDR3 DNA sequence: TGTGCCAGCAGCGGACTAGCGGGTCCCAGCACAGATACGCAGTATTTT. Residues: CASSGLAGPSTDTQYF. The genes are TRBV11-2 and TRBJ2-3; TRBD2 matches 11 bases. CDR3 length: 16 residues. V shed 5 bases and J 0 bases; nucleotides not matched to a gene: 4. From germline, CDR1 is SGHAT and CDR2 FQNNGV.

The CDR3 DNA reads TGCGCCAGCAGCCAACATGGTCGGGACCCCTACGAGCAGTACTTC. Amino acid sequence: CASSQHGRDPYEQYF. The chain carries TRBV4-1 and TRBJ2-7; D assignment may be TRBD1 or TRBD2 (5 bases each). CDR1 MGHRA and CDR2 YSYEKL come from the germline V gene. V lost 2 bases to trimming and J lost 2 bases, with 13 bases between them. The CDR3 has 15 amino acids.

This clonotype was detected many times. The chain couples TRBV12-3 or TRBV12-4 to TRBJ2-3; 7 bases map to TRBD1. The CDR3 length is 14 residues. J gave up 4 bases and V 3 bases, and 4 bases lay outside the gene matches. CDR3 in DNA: TGTGCCAGCAGTTTCACAGGGGAAGCAGATACGCAGTATTTT. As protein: CASSFTGEADTQYF.

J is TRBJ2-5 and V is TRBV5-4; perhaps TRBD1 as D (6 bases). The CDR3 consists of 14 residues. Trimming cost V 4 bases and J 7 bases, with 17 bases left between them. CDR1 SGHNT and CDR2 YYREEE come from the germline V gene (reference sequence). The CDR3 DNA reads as TGTGCCAGCAGCACCCGGACAGACAGTCGGACCCAGTACTTC. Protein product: CASSTRTDSRTQYF. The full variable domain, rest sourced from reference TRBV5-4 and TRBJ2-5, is ETGVTQSPTHLIKTRGQQVTLRCSSQSGHNTVSWYQQALGQGPQFIFQYYREEENGRGNFPPRFSGLQFPNYSSELNVNALELDDSALYLCASSTRTDSRTQYFGPGTRLLVL.

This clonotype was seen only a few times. CDR3 coding DNA: TGCAGCGTCTCCGGGACTAGCGGGAGTAATGAGCAGTTCTTC. It codes for CSVSGTSGSNEQFF. The V call is TRBV29-1, the J call TRBJ2-1; 14 bases line up with TRBD2. CDR1 and CDR2 from the germline V gene are SQVTM and ANQGSEA. J was trimmed by 7 bases and V by 6 bases; bases with no gene match: 5. The CDR3 covers 14 residues.

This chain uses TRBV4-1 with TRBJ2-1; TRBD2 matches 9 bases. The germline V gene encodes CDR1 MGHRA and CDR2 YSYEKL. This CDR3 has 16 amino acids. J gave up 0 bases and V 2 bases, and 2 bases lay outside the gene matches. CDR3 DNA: TGCGCCAGCAGCCAACTTAGCGGGAGCTCCTACAATGAGCAGTTCTTC. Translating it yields CASSQLSGSSYNEQFF.

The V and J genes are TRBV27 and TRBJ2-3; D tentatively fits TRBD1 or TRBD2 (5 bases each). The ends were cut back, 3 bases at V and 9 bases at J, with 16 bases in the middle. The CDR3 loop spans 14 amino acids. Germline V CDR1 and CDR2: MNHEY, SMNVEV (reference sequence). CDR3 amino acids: CASSFMDGGDTQYF. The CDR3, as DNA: TGTGCCAGCAGTTTCATGGATGGGGGAGACACGCAGTATTTT.

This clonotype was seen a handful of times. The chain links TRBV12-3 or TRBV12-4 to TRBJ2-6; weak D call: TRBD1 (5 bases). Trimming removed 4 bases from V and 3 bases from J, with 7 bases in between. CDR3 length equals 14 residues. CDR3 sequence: CASSSGFGANVLTF. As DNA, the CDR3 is TGTGCCAGCAGTTCAGGGTTTGGGGCCAACGTCCTGACTTTC.

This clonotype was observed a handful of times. The CDR3 DNA reads as TGTGCCAGCAGCCCCCTAAGTAAGCGGGAGGGCCCTCGCCCCCGGCGGAACTCCTACGAGCAGTACTTC. It is translated as CASSPLSKREGPRPRRNSYEQYF. This chain uses TRBV4-2 with TRBJ2-7; 10 bases agree with TRBD2. CDR3 length equals 23 residues. Germline V gene sequence: CDR1 LGHNA, CDR2 YNFKEQ. V lost 4 bases and J lost 0; bases outside the gene matches: 27.

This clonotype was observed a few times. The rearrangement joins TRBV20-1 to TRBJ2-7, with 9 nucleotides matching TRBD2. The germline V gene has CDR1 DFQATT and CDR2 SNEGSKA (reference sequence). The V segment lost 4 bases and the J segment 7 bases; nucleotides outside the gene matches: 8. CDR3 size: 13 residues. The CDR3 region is CSATKTSGREQYF. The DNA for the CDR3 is TGCAGTGCTACCAAGACTAGCGGTAGAGAGCAGTACTTC.

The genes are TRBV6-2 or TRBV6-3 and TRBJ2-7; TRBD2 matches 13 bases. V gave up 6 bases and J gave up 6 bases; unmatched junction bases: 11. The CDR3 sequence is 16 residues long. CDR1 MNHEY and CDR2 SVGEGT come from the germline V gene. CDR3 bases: TGTGCCAGCAGCCTTGGCTTACTAGCGGGAGGGACCGAGCAGTACTTC. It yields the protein CASSLGLLAGGTEQYF.

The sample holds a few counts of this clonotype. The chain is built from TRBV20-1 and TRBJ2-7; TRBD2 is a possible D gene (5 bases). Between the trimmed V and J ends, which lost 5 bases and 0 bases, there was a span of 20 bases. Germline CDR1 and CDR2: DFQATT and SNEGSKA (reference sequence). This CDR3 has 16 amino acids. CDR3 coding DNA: TGCAGTGCTGGGCCTTTCGGAGCGGCGAGCTCCTACGAGCAGTACTTC. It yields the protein CSAGPFGAASSYEQYF.

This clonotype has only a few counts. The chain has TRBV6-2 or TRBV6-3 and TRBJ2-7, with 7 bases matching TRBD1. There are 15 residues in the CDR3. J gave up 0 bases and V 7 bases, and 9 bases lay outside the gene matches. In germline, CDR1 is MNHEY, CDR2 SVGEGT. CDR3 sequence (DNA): TGTGCCAGCACGAAGACAGGGCGGACCTCCTACGAGCAGTACTTC. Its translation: CASTKTGRTSYEQYF.

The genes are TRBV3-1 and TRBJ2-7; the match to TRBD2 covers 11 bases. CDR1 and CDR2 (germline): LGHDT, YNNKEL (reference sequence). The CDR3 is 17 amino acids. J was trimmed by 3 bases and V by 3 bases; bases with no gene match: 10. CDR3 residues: CASSQTSGTWPIYEQYF. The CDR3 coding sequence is TGTGCCAGCAGCCAGACTAGCGGGACTTGGCCCATCTACGAGCAGTACTTC.

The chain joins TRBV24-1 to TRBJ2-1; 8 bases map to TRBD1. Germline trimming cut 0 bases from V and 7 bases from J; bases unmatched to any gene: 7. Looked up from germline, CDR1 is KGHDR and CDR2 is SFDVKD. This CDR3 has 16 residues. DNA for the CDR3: TGTGCCACCAGTGATTTGCGCAGGGGGCGCGGAAATGAGCAGTTCTTC. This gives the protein CATSDLRRGRGNEQFF.

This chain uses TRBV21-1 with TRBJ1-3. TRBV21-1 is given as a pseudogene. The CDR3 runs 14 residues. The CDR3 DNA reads TGTGCCAGCACCTCCGCTGGGTTGGTTCACACCATATATTTT. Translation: CASTSAGLVHTIYF.

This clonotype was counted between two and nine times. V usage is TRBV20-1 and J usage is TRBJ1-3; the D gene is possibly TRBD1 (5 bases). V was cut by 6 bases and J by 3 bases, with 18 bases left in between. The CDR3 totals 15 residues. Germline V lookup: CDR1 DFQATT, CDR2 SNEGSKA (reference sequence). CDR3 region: CSARGGFWVGNTIYF. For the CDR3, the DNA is TGCAGTGCGCGGGGGGGGTTTTGGGTTGGAAACACCATATATTTT.

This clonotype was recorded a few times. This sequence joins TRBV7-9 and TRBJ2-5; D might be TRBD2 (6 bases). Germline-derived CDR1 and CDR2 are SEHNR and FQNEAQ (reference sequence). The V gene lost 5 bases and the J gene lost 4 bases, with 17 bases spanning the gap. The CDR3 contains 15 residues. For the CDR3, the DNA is TGTGCCAGCAGCCGCACTCCTGCGGGAATAGAGACCCAGTACTTC. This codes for CASSRTPAGIETQYF.

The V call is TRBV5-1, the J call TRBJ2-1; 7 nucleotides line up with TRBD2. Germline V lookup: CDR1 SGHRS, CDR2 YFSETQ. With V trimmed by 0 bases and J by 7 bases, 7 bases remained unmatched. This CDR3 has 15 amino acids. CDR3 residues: CASSLVRGRYNEQFF. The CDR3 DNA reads TGCGCCAGCAGCTTGGTACGCGGGAGATATAATGAGCAGTTCTTC.

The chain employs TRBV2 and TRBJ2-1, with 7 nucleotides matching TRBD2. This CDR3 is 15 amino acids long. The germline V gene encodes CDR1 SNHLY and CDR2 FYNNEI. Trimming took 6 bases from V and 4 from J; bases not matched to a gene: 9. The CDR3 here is CASSPPAGAYNEQFF. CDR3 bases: TGTGCCAGCAGCCCCCCGGCGGGAGCTTACAATGAGCAGTTCTTC.

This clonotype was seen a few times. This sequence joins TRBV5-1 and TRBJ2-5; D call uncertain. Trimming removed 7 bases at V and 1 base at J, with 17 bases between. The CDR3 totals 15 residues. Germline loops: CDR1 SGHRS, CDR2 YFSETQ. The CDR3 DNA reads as TGCGCCAGCCAAACCCTGACTTCCTTCCAAGAGACCCAGTACTTC. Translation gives CASQTLTSFQETQYF.

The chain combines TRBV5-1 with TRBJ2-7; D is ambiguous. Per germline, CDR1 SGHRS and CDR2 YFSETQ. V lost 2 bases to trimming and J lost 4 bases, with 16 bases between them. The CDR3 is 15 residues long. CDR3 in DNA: TGCGCCAGCAGCTTATTGACGAGTGGGTCTTACGAGCAGTACTTC. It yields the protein CASSLLTSGSYEQYF.

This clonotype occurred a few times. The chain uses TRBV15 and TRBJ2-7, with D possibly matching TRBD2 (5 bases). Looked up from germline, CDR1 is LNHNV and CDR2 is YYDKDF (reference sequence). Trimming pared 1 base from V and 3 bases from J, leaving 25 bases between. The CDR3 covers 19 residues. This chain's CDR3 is CATSRVDLTGSSVIYEQYF. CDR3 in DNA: TGTGCCACCAGCAGAGTCGACCTCACGGGGTCGAGTGTTATCTACGAGCAGTACTTC.

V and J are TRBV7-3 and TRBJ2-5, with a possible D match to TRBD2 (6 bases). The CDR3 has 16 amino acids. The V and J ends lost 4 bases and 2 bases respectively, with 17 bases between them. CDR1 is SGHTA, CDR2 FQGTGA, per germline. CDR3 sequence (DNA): TGTGCCAGCAGCTACCTCGCCGGGACTCCGCAAGAGACCCAGTACTTC. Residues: CASSYLAGTPQETQYF.

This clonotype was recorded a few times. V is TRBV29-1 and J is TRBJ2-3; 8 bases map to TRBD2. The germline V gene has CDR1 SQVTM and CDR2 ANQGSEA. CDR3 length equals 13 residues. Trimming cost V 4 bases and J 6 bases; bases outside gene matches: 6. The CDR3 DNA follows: TGCAGCGTTGTGTCGGGAGGGGGGGATACGCAGTATTTT. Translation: CSVVSGGGDTQYF.

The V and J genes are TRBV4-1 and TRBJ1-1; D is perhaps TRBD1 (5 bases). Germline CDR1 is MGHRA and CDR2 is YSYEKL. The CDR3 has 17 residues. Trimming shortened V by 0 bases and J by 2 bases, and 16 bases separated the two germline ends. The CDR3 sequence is CASSQDRRTRVNTEAFF. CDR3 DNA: TGCGCCAGCAGCCAAGATCGGCGGACAAGGGTTAACACTGAAGCTTTCTTT.

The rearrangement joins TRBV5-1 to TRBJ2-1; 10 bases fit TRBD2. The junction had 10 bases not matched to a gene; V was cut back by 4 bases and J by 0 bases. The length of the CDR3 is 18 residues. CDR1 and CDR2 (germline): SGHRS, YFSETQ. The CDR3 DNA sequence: TGCGCCAGCAGCCCCCATGATATAGCGGGAGGCTCCTACAATGAGCAGTTCTTC. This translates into CASSPHDIAGGSYNEQFF.